This T cell receptor (beta chain) was recovered during a study of T cells in Graves' hyperthyroidism and ophthalmopathy. In its sample, this clonotype was seen many times. Its antigen is not identified. Amplified regions were TCR beta CDR3 sequences from RNA transcripts. HTBI primers drove first-round RT-PCR of the TCR CDR3. TCRdb passed the multiplex PCR reads through MiXCR, listing each CDR3 protein once. The sample contains about 350,000 distinct CDR3 sequences, 15% of which appear only once. Patients with uncontrolled infections, other autoimmune diseases, pregnancy or lactation were excluded. Study-level results: In validation, the model predicted ophthalmopathy. These predictions came a median roughly six months before onset. Ophthalmopathy stood apart from stable hyperthyroidism in a 13 V-J model.

The V gene's germline CDR1 is MNHNS and CDR2 SASEGT. Deletions cut 6 bases from V and 2 bases from J, with 16 bases between. CDR3 length: 15 residues. This receptor was taken from a woman in her sixties with Graves' ophthalmopathy. Sequencing was done on a sample of blood. J is TRBJ2-5 and V is TRBV6-1, with D possibly TRBD1 on 5 matching bases. The CDR3 loop is CASSRAMAGQETQYF. DNA for the CDR3: TGTGCCAGCAGCCGCGCGATGGCAGGGCAAGAGACCCAGTACTTC.